This T cell receptor beta chain comes out of a study of blood T cell repertoires in COVID-19. Whole-study context: Material from acute and convalescent COVID-19 was sourced from the United States, Italy and Spain.

Followed over time, Seattle patients had been enrolled while infection was active. Authors' data handling: Quantification of nucleated cells was approximated via reference gene primer amplification. Sequencing was performed with immunoSEQ multiplex PCR; in TCRdb, only in-frame clones are kept and a portion is missing. The DNA was the basis for D and trimming; V, J and clone size are from that table. The repertoire holds hundreds of thousands of clones, approximately 91% seen once, with more than 5.5% in the top ten. Per the germline V gene, CDR1 is SQVTM and CDR2 is ANQGSEA. The CDR3 sequence is 15 residues long. Trimming took off 6 bases at V and 2 bases at J, with 20 bases between the two ends.

The genes are TRBV29-1 and TRBJ2-7, with D tentatively TRBD2 (7 bases). This clonotype originated in a woman aged 65 to 85 with COVID-19, enrolled during active disease. Sequencing input: peripheral blood. In nucleotides, the CDR3 is TGCAGCGTACGAGGAGAGCGGGGACAAACCTACGAGCAGTACTTC. Protein sequence: CSVRGERGQTYEQYF.